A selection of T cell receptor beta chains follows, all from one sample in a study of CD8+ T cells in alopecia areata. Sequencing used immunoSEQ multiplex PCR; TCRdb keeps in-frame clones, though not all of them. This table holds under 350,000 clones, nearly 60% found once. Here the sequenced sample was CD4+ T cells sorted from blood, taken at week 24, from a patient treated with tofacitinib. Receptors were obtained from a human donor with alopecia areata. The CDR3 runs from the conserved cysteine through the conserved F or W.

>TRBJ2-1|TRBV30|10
CAWGWDEQFF
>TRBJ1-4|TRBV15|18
CATSSYRGWAQSNEKLFF
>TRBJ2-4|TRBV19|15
CASSGTGLAKNIQYF
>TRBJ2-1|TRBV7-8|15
CASSLYGQQGSEQFF
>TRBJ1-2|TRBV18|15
CASSLRRQVNYGYTF
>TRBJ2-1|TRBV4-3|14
CASSQDGQGREQFF
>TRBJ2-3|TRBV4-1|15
CASSQGAVSTDTQYF
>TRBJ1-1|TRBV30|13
CAWMRGMNTEAFF
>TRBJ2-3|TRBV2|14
CASRDRGGTDTQYF
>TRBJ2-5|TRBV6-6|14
CASSFQGSQETQYF
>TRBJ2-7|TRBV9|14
CASSVGQGAYEQYF
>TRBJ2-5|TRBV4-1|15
CASSQDVGVQETQYF
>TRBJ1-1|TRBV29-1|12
CSVEVQGAEAFF
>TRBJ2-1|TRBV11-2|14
CASSLDGTIYEQFF
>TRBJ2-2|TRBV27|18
CASSLSSRPGARTGELFF
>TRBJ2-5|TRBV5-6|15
CASSSTRDPAETQYF
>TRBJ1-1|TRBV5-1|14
CASSLSGGSGRAFF
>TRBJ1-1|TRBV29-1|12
CSVGGLNTEAFF
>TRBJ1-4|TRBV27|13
CASRLQGGEKLFF
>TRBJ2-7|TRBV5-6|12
CASSFQSYEQYF
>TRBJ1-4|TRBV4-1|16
CASSRAGRASDEKLFF
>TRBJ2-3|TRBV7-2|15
CASSSQTSLGDTQYF